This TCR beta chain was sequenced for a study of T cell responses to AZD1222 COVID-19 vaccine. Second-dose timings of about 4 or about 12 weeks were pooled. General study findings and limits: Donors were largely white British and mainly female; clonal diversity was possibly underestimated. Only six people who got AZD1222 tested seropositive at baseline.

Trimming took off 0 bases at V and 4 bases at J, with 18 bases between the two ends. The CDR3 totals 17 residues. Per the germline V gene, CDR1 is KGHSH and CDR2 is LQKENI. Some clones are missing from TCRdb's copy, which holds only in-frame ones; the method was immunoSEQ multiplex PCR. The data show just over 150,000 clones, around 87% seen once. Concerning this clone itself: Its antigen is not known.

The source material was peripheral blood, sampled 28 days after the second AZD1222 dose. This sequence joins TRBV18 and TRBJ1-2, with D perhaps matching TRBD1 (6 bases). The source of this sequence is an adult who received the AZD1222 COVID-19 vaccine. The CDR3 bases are TGTGCCAGCTCACCACCGCCCGCGGGGGGCCCCGGCTATGGCTACACCTTC. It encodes CASSPPPAGGPGYGYTF.